The TCR beta chain under discussion was sequenced for a study of CD8 T cells in ankylosing spondylitis. Study-wide results and caveats: Apparently characteristic of ankylosing spondylitis blood was a TCR beta motif (about eight highly homologous variants). Disease-associated clonotypes exhibited CD8+ identity and were relatively infrequent in peripheral blood. As reported, disease-linked clones showed significant enrichment in matched ankylosing spondylitis synovial fluid. Some motif variants were previously reported in reactive arthritis synovial fluid and blood.

Comment on this clonotype: The target antigen is unknown.

By quantitative 5'-RACE with molecular barcodes, the TCR beta libraries were made. TCRdb analysed the 5' RACE reads with MiXCR anew, one entry per CDR3 protein. The sample lists 500,000 or so distinct CDR3 sequences, about 5.7% occurring once. The sequence was collected from a male donor with ankylosing spondylitis. Material: blood, either unsorted or a sorted T cell fraction (not recorded which).

Here the CDR3 DNA reads TGCGCCAGCAGCCAAGAACCGGGACAGGGGGTCTACGAGCAGTACTTC. Its protein product is CASSQEPGQGVYEQYF. The chain uses TRBV4-3 and TRBJ2-7; 11 bases map to TRBD1. Germline V gives CDR1 LGHNA, CDR2 YSLEER. The CDR3 totals 16 residues. V gave up 0 bases and J gave up 3 bases; unmatched junction bases: 4.